A single sample is the source of the 18 T cell receptor beta chains below, sequenced in a study of vaccination effects on CD4 cells after COVID-19. The antigens of these receptors remain unknown. Expansion with viral peptide pools was applied to antigen-specific CD4+ T cells by the ViraFEST assay prior to sequencing. Cultured cells yielded isolated CD4+ T cells after 10 days. BNT162b2 vaccine or mRNA-1273 vaccine was given to participants in two doses. Clones were sequenced by immunoSEQ multiplex PCR, and TCRdb holds only the in-frame ones, with some missing. The sample has around 25,000 clones; about 79% are singletons. This specimen was CD4+ T cells from PBMCs cultured with SARS-CoV-2 spike peptides, taken after COVID-19 vaccination. These receptors were obtained from a human donor who received a COVID-19 vaccine. Some clones in this sample may be carry-over from other donors' samples.

The chain carries TRBV21-1 and TRBJ2-1; the D call of TRBD1 is as the table states it, not checked on the DNA. TRBV21-1 is given as a pseudogene. CDR3 length equals 19 residues. Written as DNA, the CDR3 is TGTGCCAGCAGCCAGACCGGGACAGGGGCTGGTTTTTGCTACAATGAGCAGTTCTTC. The encoded protein is CASSQTGTGAGFCYNEQFF.

This chain connects TRBV10-1 to TRBJ2-3; D possibly corresponds to TRBD1 (5 bases). V was cut by 9 bases and J by 2 bases, with 12 bases left in between. This CDR3 region has 13 residues. Germline-derived CDR1 and CDR2 are WNHNN and SYGVQD (reference sequence). The CDR3 sequence: CARRSGITDTQYF. DNA of the CDR3: TGCGCCAGGAGGTCAGGGATCACAGATACGCAGTATTTT.

This clone turned up a few times. The chain uses TRBV18 and TRBJ2-3; D remains unclear. Per germline, CDR1 KGHSH and CDR2 LQKENI. Trimming shortened V by 2 bases and J by 4 bases, and 4 bases separated the two germline ends. The length of the CDR3 is 12 residues. The CDR3 nucleotides read TGTGCCAGCTCACCAGGGCCAGATACGCAGTATTTT. It yields the protein CASSPGPDTQYF.

V usage is TRBV2 and J usage is TRBJ1-2; D is unresolved. Trimming cost V 3 bases and J 5 bases, with 7 bases left between them. This CDR3 spans 12 amino acids. CDR1 and CDR2 from the germline V gene are SNHLY and FYNNEI. CDR3 loop: CASSERDYGYTF. CDR3 DNA: TGTGCCAGCAGTGAGAGGGATTATGGCTACACCTTC.

This clone turned up a few times. V usage is TRBV10-1 and J usage is TRBJ2-1, with D perhaps given as TRBD1 or TRBD2 (5 bases each). The germline gives CDR1 WNHNN, CDR2 SYGVQD (reference sequence). The CDR3 length is 13 residues. V was pared by 0 bases and J by 9 bases, with 9 bases between. The CDR3 DNA is TGCGCCAGCAGTGAGTCGTTGAGGGGTGAGCAGTTCTTC. Translated, it gives CASSESLRGEQFF.

The chain is built from TRBV7-3 and TRBJ2-3, with 8 nucleotides matching TRBD2. The CDR3 length is 16 residues. V was clipped by 5 bases and J by 4 bases; unmatched bases: 11. Germline CDR1 and CDR2: SGHTA and FQGTGA. Written as DNA, the CDR3 is TGTGCCAGCAGCATGGGCGGCGGGGGGAGAGCAGATACGCAGTATTTT. It encodes CASSMGGGGRADTQYF.

The rearrangement uses TRBV7-9 and TRBJ1-4; tentatively, D is TRBD1 (5 bases). The germline gives CDR1 SEHNR, CDR2 FQNEAQ (reference sequence). V was pared by 7 bases and J by 0 bases, with 9 bases between. There are 14 residues in the CDR3. The CDR3 spells CASTTDATNEKLFF. DNA for the CDR3: TGTGCCAGCACGACAGACGCAACTAATGAAAAACTGTTTTTT.

The chain recombines TRBV19 with TRBJ2-5; TRBD2 might be the D (6 bases). This CDR3 has 12 amino acids. Germline values: CDR1 LNHDA, CDR2 SQIVND (reference sequence). The V end lost 10 bases, the J end lost 5 bases, and 14 bases lay between the germline ends. Here the CDR3 DNA reads TGTGCCACAAGAGAGGGAGGCGAGACCCAGTACTTC. Residues: CATREGGETQYF.

The chain couples TRBV6-6 to TRBJ1-5; no firm D call. Between the trimmed V and J ends, which lost 1 base and 7 bases, there was a span of 5 bases. The V gene's germline CDR1 is MNHNY and CDR2 SVGAGI (reference sequence). There are 12 residues in the CDR3. CDR3 in amino acids: CASSYLDQPQHF. The CDR3 nucleotides read TGTGCCAGCAGTTACTTGGACCAGCCCCAGCATTTT.

The gene calls are TRBV10-3 and TRBJ2-3, with D possibly matching TRBD2 (6 bases). Trimming removed 3 bases from V and 1 base from J, with 11 bases in between. Germline loops: CDR1 ENHRY, CDR2 SYGVKD. The CDR3 length is 15 residues. DNA of the CDR3: TGTGCCATCAGTGATCCCCCTAGCGGCACAGATACGCAGTATTTT. It codes for CAISDPPSGTDTQYF.

This chain joins TRBV29-1 and TRBJ1-2; TRBD1 agrees at 11 bases. The CDR3 contains 14 residues. With V trimmed by 6 bases and J by 4 bases, 7 bases remained unmatched. The germline V gene encodes CDR1 SQVTM and CDR2 ANQGSEA. CDR3 residues: CSVSGQGVFYGYTF. As DNA, the CDR3 is TGCAGCGTCTCGGGACAGGGGGTTTTCTATGGCTACACCTTC.

This clone appeared once. The rearrangement joins TRBV3-1 (or the pseudogene TRBV3-2) to TRBJ1-6, with unresolved D. Deletions cut 1 base from V and 10 bases from J, with 11 bases between. Germline CDR1 reads LGHDT; CDR2 reads YNNKEL (reference sequence). CDR3 length: 14 amino acids. CDR3 sequence: CASSQVAENSPLHF. The CDR3, as DNA: TGTGCCAGCAGCCAAGTCGCGGAAAACTCACCCCTCCACTTT.

The chain uses TRBV7-9 and TRBJ2-1, with D possibly matching TRBD1 (6 bases). CDR1 is SEHNR and CDR2 is FQNEAQ in the germline V gene (reference sequence). The CDR3 is 15 amino acids. The V gene lost 5 bases and the J gene lost 7 bases, with 18 bases spanning the gap. CDR3 bases: TGTGCCAGCAGCCGCCCTCGAGGGACACGTAATGAGCAGTTCTTC. Its protein is CASSRPRGTRNEQFF.

The V gene is TRBV7-8, the J gene TRBJ2-1, with D hard to call. The CDR3 is made up of 13 amino acids. V lost 4 bases, J lost 9 bases, and 13 bases lay in between. Per germline, CDR1 SGHVS and CDR2 FQNEAQ. The DNA for the CDR3 is TGTGCCAGCAGCTCGATACGGACGGTTGAGCAGTTCTTC. Amino acid sequence: CASSSIRTVEQFF. Full variable domain (rest looked up from reference TRBV7-8 and TRBJ2-1): GAGVSQSPRYKVAKRGQDVALRCDPISGHVSLFWYQQALGQGPEFLTYFQNEAQLDKSGLPSDRFFAERPEGSVSTLKIQRTQQEDSAVYLCASSSIRTVEQFFGPGTRLTVL.

This chain links TRBV7-8 with TRBJ2-5; 11 bases agree with TRBD2. V gave up 1 base and J gave up 5 bases; unmatched junction bases: 6. CDR3 size: 16 residues. Germline values: CDR1 SGHVS, CDR2 FQNEAQ. CDR3 region: CASSLGLAGGTETQYF. CDR3 sequence (DNA): TGTGCCAGCAGCTTAGGGCTAGCGGGGGGTACCGAGACCCAGTACTTC.

Concerning this clone: At one end, the junction sequence differs from germline, possibly due to a read error. V usage is TRBV28 and J usage is TRBJ1-6; a weak D match, TRBD1 (6 bases). The germline CDR1 and CDR2 sequences are MDHEN and SYDVKM. The CDR3 contains 14 residues. As DNA, the CDR3 is TGTGCCAGCAGTTCCCCCGAGGGGGATTCGCCCCTCCACTTT. Its protein product is CASSSPEGDSPLHF. The full variable domain, its missing parts supplied by reference TRBV28 and TRBJ1-6, is DVKVTQSSRYLVKRTGEKVFLECVQDMDHENMFWYRQDPGLGLRLIYFSYDVKMKEKGDIPEGYSVSREKKERFSLILESASTNQTSMYLCASSSPEGDSPLHFGNGTRLTVT.

This chain joins TRBV2 and TRBJ2-5; D tentatively reads TRBD1 or TRBD2 (5 bases each). V was shortened by 0 bases and J by 6 bases, with 8 bases between the two germline ends. This CDR3 is 13 amino acids long. Germline loops: CDR1 SNHLY, CDR2 FYNNEI. CDR3 coding DNA: TGTGCCAGCAGTGAAGCTCAGGGACAGACCCAGTACTTC. Residues: CASSEAQGQTQYF.

This clone came up once. The chain is built from TRBV6-1 and TRBJ1-3; possibly TRBD1 for D (6 bases). This CDR3 region has 15 residues. The germline CDR1 and CDR2 sequences are MNHNS and SASEGT. Trimming left V 3 bases short and J 8 bases short, with 17 bases between. CDR3 loop: CASSEAWGGQYTIYF. CDR3 bases: TGTGCCAGCAGTGAGGCATGGGGGGGGCAATACACCATATATTTT.